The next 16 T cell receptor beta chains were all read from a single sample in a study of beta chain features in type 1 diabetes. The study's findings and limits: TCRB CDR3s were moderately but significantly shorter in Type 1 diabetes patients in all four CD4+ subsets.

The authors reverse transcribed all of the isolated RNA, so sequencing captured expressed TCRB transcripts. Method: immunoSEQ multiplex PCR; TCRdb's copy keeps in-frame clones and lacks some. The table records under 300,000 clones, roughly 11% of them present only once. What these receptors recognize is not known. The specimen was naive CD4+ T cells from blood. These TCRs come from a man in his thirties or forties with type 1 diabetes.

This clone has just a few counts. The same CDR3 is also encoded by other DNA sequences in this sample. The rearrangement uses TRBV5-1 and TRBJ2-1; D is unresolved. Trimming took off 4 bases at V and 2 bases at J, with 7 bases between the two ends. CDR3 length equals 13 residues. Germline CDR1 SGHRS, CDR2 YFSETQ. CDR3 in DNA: TGCGCCAGCAGCCTTGACACCTACAATGAGCAGTTCTTC. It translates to CASSLDTYNEQFF.

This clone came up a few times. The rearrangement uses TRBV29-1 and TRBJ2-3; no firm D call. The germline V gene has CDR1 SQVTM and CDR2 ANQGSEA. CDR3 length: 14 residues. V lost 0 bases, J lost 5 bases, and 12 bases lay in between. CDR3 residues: CSVEDSPWRDTQYF. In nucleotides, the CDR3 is TGCAGCGTTGAAGATAGCCCCTGGAGAGATACGCAGTATTTT.

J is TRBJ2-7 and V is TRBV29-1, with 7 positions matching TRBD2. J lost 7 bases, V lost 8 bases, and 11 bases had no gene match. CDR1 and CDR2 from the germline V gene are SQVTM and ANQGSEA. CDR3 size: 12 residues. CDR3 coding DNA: TGCAGCACAGGAGGGGAGGGCAGGGAGCAGTACTTC. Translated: CSTGGEGREQYF.

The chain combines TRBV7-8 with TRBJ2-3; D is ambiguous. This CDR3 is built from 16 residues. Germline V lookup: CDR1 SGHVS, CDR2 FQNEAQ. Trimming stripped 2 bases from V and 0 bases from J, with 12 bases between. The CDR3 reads CASSLRTGPSTDTQYF. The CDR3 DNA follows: TGTGCCAGCAGCTTACGAACCGGTCCCAGCACAGATACGCAGTATTTT.

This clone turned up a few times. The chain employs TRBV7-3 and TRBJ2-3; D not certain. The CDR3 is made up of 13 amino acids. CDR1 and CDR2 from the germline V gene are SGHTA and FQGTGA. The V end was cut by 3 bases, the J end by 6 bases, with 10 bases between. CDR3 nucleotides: TGTGCCAGCAGCTTTCAACTTTCTGATACGCAGTATTTT. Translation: CASSFQLSDTQYF.

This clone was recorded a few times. The CDR3 nucleotides read TGTGCCAGCAGCGTGGACTTGGGACAGGGGTTTTCACCCCTCCACTTT. Its translation is CASSVDLGQGFSPLHF. This rearrangement joins TRBV9 to TRBJ1-6, with 10 bases identical to TRBD1. V shed 2 bases, J shed 9 bases, and the junction held 8 bases outside the gene matches. Germline values: CDR1 SGDLS, CDR2 YYNGEE. This CDR3 has 16 amino acids. Looking up the rest from reference TRBV9 and TRBJ1-6 gives the full variable domain: DSGVTQTPKHLITATGQRVTLRCSPRSGDLSVYWYQQSLDQGLQFLIQYYNGEERAKGNILERFSAQQFPDLHSELNLSSLELGDSALYFCASSVDLGQGFSPLHFGNGTRLTVT.

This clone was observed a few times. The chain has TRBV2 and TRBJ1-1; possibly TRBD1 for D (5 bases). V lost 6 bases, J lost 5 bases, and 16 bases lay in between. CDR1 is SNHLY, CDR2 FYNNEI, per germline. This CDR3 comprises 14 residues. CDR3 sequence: CASRLMERGTEAFF. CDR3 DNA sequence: TGTGCCAGCAGATTGATGGAGCGGGGGACTGAAGCTTTCTTT.

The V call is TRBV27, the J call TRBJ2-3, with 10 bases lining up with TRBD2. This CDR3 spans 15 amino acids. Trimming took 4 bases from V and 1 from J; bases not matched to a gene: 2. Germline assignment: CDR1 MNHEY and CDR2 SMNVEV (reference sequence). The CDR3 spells CASSWGTSGTDTQYF. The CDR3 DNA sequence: TGTGCCAGCAGTTGGGGGACTAGCGGCACAGATACGCAGTATTTT.

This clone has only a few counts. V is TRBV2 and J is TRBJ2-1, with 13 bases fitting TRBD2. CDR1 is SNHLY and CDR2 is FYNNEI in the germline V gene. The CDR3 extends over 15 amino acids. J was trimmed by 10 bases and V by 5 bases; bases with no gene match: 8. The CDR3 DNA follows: TGTGCCAGCAGTCGCGGGACTAGCGGGACCGAGGAGCAGTTCTTC. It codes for CASSRGTSGTEEQFF.

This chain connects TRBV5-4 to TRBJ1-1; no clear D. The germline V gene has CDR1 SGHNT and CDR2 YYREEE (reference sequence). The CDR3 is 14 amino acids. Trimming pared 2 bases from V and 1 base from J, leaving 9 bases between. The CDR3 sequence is CASSFGRGNTEAFF. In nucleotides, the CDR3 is TGTGCCAGCAGCTTTGGTCGAGGGAACACTGAAGCTTTCTTT.

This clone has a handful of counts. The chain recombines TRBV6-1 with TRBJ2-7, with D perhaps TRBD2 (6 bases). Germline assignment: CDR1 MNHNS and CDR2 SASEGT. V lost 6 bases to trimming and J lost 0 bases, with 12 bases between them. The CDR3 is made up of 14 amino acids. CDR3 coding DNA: TGTGCCAGCAGAGAGGTAGCGGACTCCTACGAGCAGTACTTC. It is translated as CASREVADSYEQYF.

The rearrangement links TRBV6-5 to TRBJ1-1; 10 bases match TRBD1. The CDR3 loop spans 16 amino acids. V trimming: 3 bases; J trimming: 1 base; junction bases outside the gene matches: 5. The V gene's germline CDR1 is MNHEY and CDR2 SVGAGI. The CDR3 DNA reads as TGTGCCAGCAGTTATCGACAGGGGGCCAAGAACACTGAAGCTTTCTTT. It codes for CASSYRQGAKNTEAFF.

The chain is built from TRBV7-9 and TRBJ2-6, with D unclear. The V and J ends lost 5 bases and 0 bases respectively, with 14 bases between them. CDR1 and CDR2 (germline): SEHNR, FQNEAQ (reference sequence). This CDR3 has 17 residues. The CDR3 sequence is CASSLGGGVSGANVLTF. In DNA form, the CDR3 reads TGTGCCAGCAGCCTCGGTGGCGGCGTCTCTGGGGCCAACGTCCTGACTTTC. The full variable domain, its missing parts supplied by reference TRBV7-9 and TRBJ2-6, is DTGVSQNPRHKITKRGQNVTFRCDPISEHNRLYWYRQTLGQGPEFLTYFQNEAQLEKSRLLSDRFSAERPKGSFSTLEIQRTEQGDSAMYLCASSLGGGVSGANVLTFGAGSRLTVL.

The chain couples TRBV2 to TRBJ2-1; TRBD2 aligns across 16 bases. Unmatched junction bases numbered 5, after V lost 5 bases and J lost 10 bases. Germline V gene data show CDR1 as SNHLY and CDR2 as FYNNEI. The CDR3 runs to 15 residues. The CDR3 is CASSQGLAGGLEQFF. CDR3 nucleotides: TGTGCCAGCAGTCAGGGACTAGCGGGGGGGCTGGAGCAGTTCTTC.

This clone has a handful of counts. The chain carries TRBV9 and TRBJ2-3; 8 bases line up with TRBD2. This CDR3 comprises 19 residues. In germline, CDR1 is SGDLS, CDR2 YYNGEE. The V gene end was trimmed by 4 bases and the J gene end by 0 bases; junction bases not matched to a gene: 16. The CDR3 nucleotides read TGTGCCAGCAGCCCTAGGGGGGGTAGCGGGATAACTAGCACAGATACGCAGTATTTT. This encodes CASSPRGGSGITSTDTQYF.

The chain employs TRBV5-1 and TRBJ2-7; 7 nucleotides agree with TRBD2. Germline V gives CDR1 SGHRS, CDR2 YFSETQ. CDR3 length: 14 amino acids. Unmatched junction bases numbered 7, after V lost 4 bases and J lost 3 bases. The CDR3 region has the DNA TGCGCCAGCAGCCCGGGAGGAGTGAACTACGAGCAGTACTTC. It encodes CASSPGGVNYEQYF.